The 9 T cell receptor beta chains listed next were all sequenced from one sample in a study of Ad26.COV2.S vaccination and SARS-CoV-2 variants. Treatment given: over 15 received Ad26.COV2.S at low or high dose, single or two shots; roughly five received placebo; per-sample allocation not given. At day 63 after the first vaccine or placebo injection, samples were drawn. Using immunoSEQ multiplex PCR, the repertoire was profiled, and TCRdb retains in-frame clones only, with some absent. The sample comprises approximately 420,000 clones, approximately 90% of which are singletons, and 3.6% rests with the top ten. The sequencing here drew on peripheral blood, taken in a trial of Ad26.COV2.S vaccine versus placebo. These receptors were obtained from a person aged 18-65 years who received the Ad26.COV2.S COVID-19 vaccine or a placebo.

The chain links TRBV6-5 to TRBJ2-1; the D is unclear. Germline loops: CDR1 MNHEY, CDR2 SVGAGI. The CDR3 is made up of 15 amino acids. V was trimmed by 5 bases and J by 8 bases, leaving 19 bases between them. The CDR3 region has the DNA TGTGCCAGCAGTAGTGGCCAGGCAATTAGAGATGAGCAGTTCTTC. Amino acid sequence: CASSSGQAIRDEQFF.

The J gene is TRBJ2-7, the V gene TRBV4-3, with D perhaps being TRBD1 or TRBD2 (5 bases each). This CDR3 has 18 amino acids. Between the trimmed V and J ends, which lost 0 bases and 5 bases, there was a span of 23 bases. The germline V gene has CDR1 LGHNA and CDR2 YSLEER. CDR3: CASSQDLVSGAQADEQYF. The CDR3 coding sequence is TGCGCCAGCAGCCAAGATCTGGTGTCCGGGGCACAAGCTGACGAGCAGTACTTC.

The chain is built from TRBV5-5 and TRBJ2-7, with 9 positions matching TRBD1. This CDR3 contains 16 residues. The ends lost 1 base at V and 4 bases at J; junction bases unmatched: 9. The germline V gene has CDR1 SGHKS and CDR2 YYEKEE (reference sequence). DNA for the CDR3: TGTGCCAGCAGCTTGTCCCCCCCCGGGACAGGGTACGAGCAGTACTTC. Protein sequence: CASSLSPPGTGYEQYF.

The chain has TRBV30 and TRBJ1-5, with TRBD1 identical over 10 bases. The V gene end was trimmed by 1 base and the J gene end by 4 bases; junction bases not matched to a gene: 4. CDR3 length: 15 residues. From germline, CDR1 is GTSNPN and CDR2 SVGIG (reference sequence). CDR3 sequence (DNA): TGTGCCTGGAGTGAGACAGGGGGCCCGAATCAGCCCCAGCATTTT. Its protein product is CAWSETGGPNQPQHF.

The chain carries TRBV12-5 and TRBJ2-1; 11 positions agree with TRBD2. The V segment lost 2 bases and the J segment 4 bases; nucleotides outside the gene matches: 7. This CDR3 contains 17 residues. Germline-derived CDR1 and CDR2 are LGHNT and FRNRAP. CDR3 sequence: CASGLRRLAGKYNEQFF. In DNA form, the CDR3 reads TGTGCTAGTGGTTTGCGAAGACTAGCGGGGAAATACAATGAGCAGTTCTTC.

The genes are TRBV28 and TRBJ2-5; perhaps TRBD2 as D (6 bases). This CDR3 is 16 amino acids long. Germline lookup yields CDR1 MDHEN and CDR2 SYDVKM. Trimming stripped 5 bases from V and 0 bases from J, with 16 bases between. CDR3 nucleotides: TGTGCCAGCAGTCCATTGGGAGGCCCGTACCAAGAGACCCAGTACTTC. It translates to CASSPLGGPYQETQYF. Filled out from reference TRBV28 and TRBJ2-5, the complete variable domain reads DVKVTQSSRYLVKRTGEKVFLECVQDMDHENMFWYRQDPGLGLRLIYFSYDVKMKEKGDIPEGYSVSREKKERFSLILESASTNQTSMYLCASSPLGGPYQETQYFGPGTRLLVL.

The J gene is TRBJ2-2, the V gene TRBV21-1; the table's TRBD2 call for D was not verified on the DNA. TRBV21-1 is deemed a pseudogene. The CDR3 is 14 residues long. CDR3 nucleotides: TGTGCCAGCAGCAAAGCCCACGGTCACGGGGAGCTGTTTTTT. It yields the protein CASSKAHGHGELFF.

This chain uses TRBV10-3 with TRBJ2-3; 8 bases line up with TRBD2. V dropped 0 bases and J dropped 2; count of bases not matched to a gene: 7. Germline CDR1 reads ENHRY; CDR2 reads SYGVKD. The CDR3 totals 17 residues. The chain's CDR3 is CAISESSERGPTDTQYF. For the CDR3, the DNA is TGTGCCATCAGTGAGTCGTCCGAGCGGGGGCCCACAGATACGCAGTATTTT.

The chain joins TRBV28 to TRBJ2-3; 7 bases agree with TRBD1. V shed 5 bases, J shed 5 bases, and the junction held 7 bases outside the gene matches. The CDR3 runs 14 residues. The germline CDR1 and CDR2 sequences are MDHEN and SYDVKM. The CDR3 reads CASSGDSRRDTQYF. CDR3 sequence (DNA): TGTGCCAGCAGTGGGGACAGCCGTAGAGATACGCAGTATTTT.